This record looks at one TCR beta chain sequence and its context. Its antigen is unidentified. Profiling relied on immunoSEQ multiplex PCR, and the TCRdb table lists in-frame clones only, not all of them. The sample shows about 51,000 clones, 65% to 85% of them seen only once. These data are taken from a study of PD-1 blockade in mismatch repair-deficient tumors. Background on the study: Patients had about 13 mismatch repair-deficient cancer types and were previously treated and progressing.

The study's findings and limits: Tumor-resident clones, often undetectable pretreatment in blood, expanded then contracted after pembrolizumab.

All patients were mismatch repair deficient, assessed by either PCR or immunohistochemistry. The TCR-sequenced patients were a few responders to pembrolizumab. Sequenced material: peripheral blood, taken approximately 18 weeks after starting pembrolizumab. The receptor was derived from an adult with mismatch repair-deficient cancer.

For the CDR3, the DNA is TGCGCCAGCAGCCCGTATGAGGGCGCGGGCGAAAAACTGTTTTTT. Translated, it gives CASSPYEGAGEKLFF. The chain recombines TRBV5-1 with TRBJ1-4; D not certain. Germline loops: CDR1 SGHRS, CDR2 YFSETQ. The CDR3 totals 15 residues. Trimming shortened V by 4 bases and J by 8 bases, and 18 bases separated the two germline ends.